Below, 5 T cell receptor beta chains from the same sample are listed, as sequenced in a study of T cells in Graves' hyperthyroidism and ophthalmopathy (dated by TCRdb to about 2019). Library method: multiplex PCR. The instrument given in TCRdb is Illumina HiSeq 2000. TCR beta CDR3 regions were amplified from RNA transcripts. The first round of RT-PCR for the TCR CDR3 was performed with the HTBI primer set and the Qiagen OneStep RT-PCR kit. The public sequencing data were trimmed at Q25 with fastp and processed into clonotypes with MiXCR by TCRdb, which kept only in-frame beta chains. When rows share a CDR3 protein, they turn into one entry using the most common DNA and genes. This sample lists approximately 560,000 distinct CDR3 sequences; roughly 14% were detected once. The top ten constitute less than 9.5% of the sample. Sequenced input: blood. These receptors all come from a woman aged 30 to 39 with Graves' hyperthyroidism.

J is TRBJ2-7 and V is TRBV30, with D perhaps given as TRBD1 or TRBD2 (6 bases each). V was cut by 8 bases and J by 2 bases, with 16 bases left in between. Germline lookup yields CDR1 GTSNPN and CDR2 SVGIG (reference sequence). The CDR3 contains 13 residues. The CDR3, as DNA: TGTGCCGGGACCCCGGGGGCCGCCTACGAGCAGTACTTC. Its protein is CAGTPGAAYEQYF.

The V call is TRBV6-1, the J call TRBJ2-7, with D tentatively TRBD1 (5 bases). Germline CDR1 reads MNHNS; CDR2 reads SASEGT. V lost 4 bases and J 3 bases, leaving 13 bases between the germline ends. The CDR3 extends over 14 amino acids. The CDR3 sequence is CASSVAKGFYEQYF. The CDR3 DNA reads TGTGCCAGCAGTGTCGCGAAGGGGTTCTACGAGCAGTACTTC.

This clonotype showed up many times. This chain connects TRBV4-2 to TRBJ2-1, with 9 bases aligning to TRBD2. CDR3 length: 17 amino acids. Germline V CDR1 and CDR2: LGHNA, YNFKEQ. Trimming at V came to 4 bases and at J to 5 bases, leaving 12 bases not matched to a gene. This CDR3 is CASSRPISGRLNNEQFF. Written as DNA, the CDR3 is TGTGCCAGCAGCCGACCGATTAGCGGGAGACTCAACAATGAGCAGTTCTTC.

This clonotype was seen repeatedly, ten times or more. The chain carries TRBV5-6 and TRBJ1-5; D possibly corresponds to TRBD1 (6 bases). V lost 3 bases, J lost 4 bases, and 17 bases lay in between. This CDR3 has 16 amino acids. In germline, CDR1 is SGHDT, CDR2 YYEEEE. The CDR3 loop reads CASSSGASGRNQPQHF. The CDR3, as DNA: TGTGCCAGCAGCTCGGGGGCAAGCGGGAGAAATCAGCCCCAGCATTTT.

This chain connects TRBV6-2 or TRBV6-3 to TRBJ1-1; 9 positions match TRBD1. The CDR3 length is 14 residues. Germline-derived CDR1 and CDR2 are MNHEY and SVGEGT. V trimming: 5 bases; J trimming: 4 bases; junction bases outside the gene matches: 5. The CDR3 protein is CASSRNRGPTEAFF. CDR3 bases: TGTGCCAGCAGTAGAAACAGGGGGCCCACTGAAGCTTTCTTT.